The clone carrying this T cell receptor beta chain was seen a handful of times. What it binds is unknown. The data were obtained in a study of T cell repertoires in cytomegalovirus infection. Across the whole study: The public TCR beta signatures pointed to both CMV infection and matching HLA type. Study-level results: CMV carriers having the relevant HLA were flagged by cumulative public TCR beta family frequency. The ex vivo response was dominated by HLA-C-restricted CMV-specific TCR beta clonotypes.

The CDR3 has 13 amino acids. CDR1 and CDR2 (germline): SGHVS, FNYEAQ. V lost 5 bases to trimming and J lost 9 bases, with 15 bases between them. MiXCR, applied by TCRdb to the reads, yields one record per CDR3 protein. Of about 530,000 distinct CDR3 sequences listed, more than 25% are singletons. Sequencing used PBMCs. This TCR derives from a human donor in good health (CMV status not recorded). Some clones in this sample may be carry-over from other donors' samples. The chain uses TRBV7-6 and TRBJ2-3; TRBD1 might be the D (6 bases). The DNA for the CDR3 is TGTGCCAGCAGCGGAACCAGGGGAAGCACGCAGTATTTT. This sequence encodes CASSGTRGSTQYF.